The clone carrying this T cell receptor beta chain was observed a few times. What it binds is unknown. CD4+ T cells from unexposed donors were obtained before the COVID-19 pandemic (2011-2018). The cells were cultured for around ten days before CD4+ T cells were isolated. As cell numbers allowed, unexposed-donor CD4+ T cells faced SARS-CoV-2 S/N and four cold-coronavirus spikes. The data originate from a study of CD4 T cells in relation to SARS-CoV-2 and coronaviruses. Study overall: After nine to eleven days of antigen culture, PBMC TCR beta CDR3s were sequenced.

Sequencing was performed with immunoSEQ multiplex PCR; in TCRdb, only in-frame clones are kept and a portion is missing. The sample yields about 20,000 clones, 68% seen once. V was clipped by 8 bases and J by 0 bases; unmatched bases: 6. CDR3 size: 14 residues. CDR1 and CDR2 from the germline V gene are SNHLY and FYNNEI. Sequencing was done on a sample of CD4+ T cells from PBMCs, cultured in vitro. The origin of this receptor is a human donor in good health. The chain has TRBV2 and TRBJ2-7, with 8 nucleotides matching TRBD2. The CDR3 sequence is CASLRTSSSYEQYF. CDR3 bases: TGTGCCAGCCTTAGGACTAGCAGCTCCTACGAGCAGTACTTC. The variable domain in full, completed from reference TRBV2 and TRBJ2-7, reads EPEVTQTPSHQVTQMGQEVILRCVPISNHLYFYWYRQILGQKVEFLVSFYNNEISEKSEIFDDQFSVERPDGSNFTLKIRSTKLEDSAMYFCASLRTSSSYEQYFGPGTRLTVT.